This is a list of T cell receptor beta chains from one sample in a study of cytomegalovirus exposure and HLA in healthy donors. Clones were read by immunoSEQ multiplex PCR, and TCRdb kept only the in-frame ones, dropping some. Of under 110,000 clones listed, around 79% are singletons. The sample comprised PBMCs. These receptors originate from a man aged 60 to 69 in good health and CMV-seronegative. The CDR3 runs from the conserved cysteine through the conserved F or W. A D gene is named only where the DNA matches it firmly. Not every row has a clone size; where given, it reads once, few, many or a size class.

cdr3_aa	cdr3_nt	v_call	j_call	d_call	clone_size
CASSLGQTVSSDTQYF	TGCGCCAGCAGCTTGGGGCAGACAGTATCTTCAGATACGCAGTATTTT	TRBV5-1	TRBJ2-3	-	once
CASSSPGLGEKLFF	TGTGCCAGCAGTTCTCCGGGACTGGGTGAAAAACTGTTTTTT	TRBV27	TRBJ1-4	-	-
CASSLPGSQRNTIYF	TGTGCCAGCAGTTTACCGGGATCCCAGAGGAACACCATATATTTT	TRBV7-2	TRBJ1-3	-	-
CASSLARQGGNTEAFF	TGCGCCAGCAGCTTGGCGCGACAGGGAGGGAACACTGAAGCTTTCTTT	TRBV5-1	TRBJ1-1	TRBD1	-
CASSQSSALGETQYF	TGCGCCAGCAGCCAATCGTCGGCCCTAGGAGAGACCCAGTACTTC	TRBV4-3	TRBJ2-5	-	-
CASSLSTGVDEKLFF	TGTGCCAGCAGTCTCTCCACGGGGGTGGATGAAAAACTGTTTTTT	TRBV28	TRBJ1-4	-	-
CASSKGQIAEAFF	TGTGCCAGCAGCAAGGGACAAATTGCTGAAGCTTTCTTT	TRBV21-1	TRBJ1-1	-	-
CASTRWRGANTEAFF	TGTGCCAGCACCCGGTGGAGGGGCGCGAACACTGAAGCTTTCTTT	TRBV28	TRBJ1-1	-	few
CALRRGPEAFF	TGTGCCCTCCGTAGGGGCCCTGAAGCTTTCTTT	TRBV2	TRBJ1-1	-	-
CASSPGTGATNEKLFF	TGTGCCAGCTCACCAGGAACAGGTGCAACTAATGAAAAACTGTTTTTT	TRBV18	TRBJ1-4	-	once
CAWSDSVEQYF	TGTGCCTGGAGTGATTCGGTTGAGCAGTACTTC	TRBV30	TRBJ2-7	-	-
CASSRRGLASLETQYF	TGTGCCAGCAGCCGGCGGGGTCTAGCGTCTTTAGAGACCCAGTACTTC	TRBV7-2	TRBJ2-5	-	few
CASSSSEITDTQYF	TGCGCCAGCAGCTCTAGCGAGATAACAGATACGCAGTATTTT	TRBV5-1	TRBJ2-3	-	-
CSVGQGGTEAFF	TGCAGCGTAGGACAGGGGGGCACTGAAGCTTTCTTT	TRBV29-1	TRBJ1-1	TRBD1	-
CASSLGAGADTQYF	TGTGCCAGCAGCTTAGGGGCGGGCGCAGATACGCAGTATTTT	TRBV7-9	TRBJ2-3	-	-
CASSYTGFEQYF	TGTGCCAGCAGCTACACAGGGTTTGAGCAGTACTTC	TRBV6-6	TRBJ2-7	-	-
CASSLKTGPYEQYF	TGTGCCAGCAGCCTCAAGACAGGTCCCTACGAGCAGTACTTC	TRBV7-8	TRBJ2-7	-	-
CASSLLAGSTDTQYF	TGCGCCAGCAGCTTACTAGCGGGTAGCACAGATACGCAGTATTTT	TRBV5-1	TRBJ2-3	TRBD2	-
CASSLRVAGGYTF	TGTGCCAGCAGCCTCAGGGTTGCGGGGGGCTACACCTTC	TRBV5-4	TRBJ1-2	-	few
CASSLPTGTEQFF	TGTGCCAGCAGCCTCCCAACCGGGACAGAGCAGTTCTTC	TRBV5-8	TRBJ2-1	-	-
CASGSGAQGVYEQYF	TGTGCTAGTGGCTCTGGGGCACAGGGTGTCTACGAGCAGTACTTC	TRBV12-5	TRBJ2-7	-	-
CASSLGRGLAQETQYF	TGCGCCAGCAGCCTGGGACGGGGACTAGCGCAAGAGACCCAGTACTTC	TRBV5-1	TRBJ2-5	TRBD2	-
CASSLDGRVGYGYTF	TGTGCCAGCAGCTTAGATGGGAGGGTCGGCTATGGCTACACCTTC	TRBV11-2	TRBJ1-2	-	-
CASSKDRGYNYGYTF	TGTGCCAGCAGCAAAGATAGGGGATATAACTATGGCTACACCTTC	TRBV21-1	TRBJ1-2	-	-
CASSLMGTGRATNEKLFF	TGTGCCAGCAGTTTAATGGGGACAGGGAGGGCAACTAATGAAAAACTGTTTTTT	TRBV28	TRBJ1-4	TRBD1	-
CASTPTTASYEQYF	TGTGCCAGCACCCCAACGACAGCTTCCTACGAGCAGTACTTC	TRBV5-5	TRBJ2-7	-	-
CASPRPPINQPQHF	TGTGCCAGCCCTAGACCGCCTATCAATCAGCCCCAGCATTTT	TRBV9	TRBJ1-5	-	-
CASSLWDRASPLHF	TGTGCCAGCAGCTTATGGGACAGGGCTTCACCCCTCCACTTT	TRBV7-2	TRBJ1-6	TRBD1	-
CASSKTLTGAGNTIYF	TGTGCCAGCAGCAAAACACTGACAGGGGCTGGAAACACCATATATTTT	TRBV7-8	TRBJ1-3	TRBD1	few
CASGADRGYGGYTF	TGCGCCAGCGGGGCGGACAGGGGATATGGCGGCTACACCTTC	TRBV4-3	TRBJ1-2	TRBD1	-
CASRETASGNTIYF	TGTGCCAGCAGGGAGACAGCTTCTGGAAACACCATATATTTT	TRBV6-6	TRBJ1-3	-	few
CASSVTGSTEAFF	TGCGCCAGCAGCGTGACAGGGAGCACTGAAGCTTTCTTT	TRBV5-1	TRBJ1-1	TRBD1	-
CASSRLAGLVDTQYF	TGTGCCAGCAGTCGACTAGCGGGGTTAGTAGATACGCAGTATTTT	TRBV2	TRBJ2-3	TRBD2	-
CASSESGQKNTEAFF	TGCGCCAGCAGTGAGTCTGGACAGAAGAACACTGAAGCTTTCTTT	TRBV10-1	TRBJ1-1	-	-
CASSSGRYYGYTF	TGTGCCAGCAGCTCCGGGAGATACTATGGCTACACCTTC	TRBV7-2	TRBJ1-2	-	-
CASSLGVGSFYEQYF	TGCGCCAGCAGCTTGGGAGTGGGCAGCTTCTACGAGCAGTACTTC	TRBV5-1	TRBJ2-7	-	-
CASSPTSGSTDTQYF	TGCGCCAGCAGCCCTACTAGCGGAAGCACAGATACGCAGTATTTT	TRBV4-3	TRBJ2-3	TRBD2	-
CASSPRQGRGEFF	TGTGCCAGCAGCCCCAGACAGGGGCGTGGGGAGTTCTTC	TRBV7-9	TRBJ2-1	TRBD1	-
CASSVLSGVAVGDTQYF	TGTGCCAGCAGCGTACTTAGCGGGGTAGCTGTAGGAGATACGCAGTATTTT	TRBV7-9	TRBJ2-3	TRBD2	-
CASSLDRLSTDTQYF	TGTGCCAGCAGTCTGGACAGGTTAAGCACAGATACGCAGTATTTT	TRBV11-2	TRBJ2-3	TRBD1	-
CASSPTTGSNEKLFF	TGTGCCAGCTCACCAACGACGGGTTCGAATGAAAAACTGTTTTTT	TRBV18	TRBJ1-4	-	-
CAISAAGGLETQYF	TGTGCCATCAGTGCCGCGGGGGGTCTGGAGACCCAGTACTTC	TRBV10-3	TRBJ2-5	TRBD2	few
CASSFSGGYNEQFF	TGTGCCAGCAGCTTTAGCGGGGGCTACAATGAGCAGTTCTTC	TRBV6-1	TRBJ2-1	TRBD2	-
CASSQGLTTNTGELFF	TGCGCCAGCAGCCAAGGCTTAACTACCAATACCGGGGAGCTGTTTTTT	TRBV4-1	TRBJ2-2	-	-
CASSYMGGGGLLFF	TGTGCCAGCAGTTACATGGGGGGGGGAGGATTACTGTTTTTT	TRBV6-5	TRBJ1-4	-	-
CASSRGGWAYNEQFF	TGTGCCAGCAGCCGTGGGGGGTGGGCCTACAATGAGCAGTTCTTC	TRBV5-6	TRBJ2-1	-	-
CASSQGDETGLKLFF	TGCGCCAGCAGCCAAGGGGACGAGACAGGGCTAAAACTGTTTTTT	TRBV4-1	TRBJ1-4	TRBD1	-
CASSLSLQDRGFETQYF	TGTGCCAGCAGCTTAAGTCTACAAGACAGGGGTTTTGAGACCCAGTACTTC	TRBV11-2	TRBJ2-5	TRBD1	-
CASSLYSPLAGNTIYF	TGTGCCAGCAGTCTTTATAGCCCCCTCGCTGGAAACACCATATATTTT	TRBV7-8	TRBJ1-3	-	-
CASSVVPGDYGYTF	TGTGCCAGCAGCGTAGTACCAGGGGACTATGGCTACACCTTC	TRBV9	TRBJ1-2	-	once
CASSPHRDSFTF	TGTGCCAGCAGCCCCCATCGGGACTCCTTCACCTTC	TRBV7-2	TRBJ1-2	-	once
CASSPGSRGQTQYF	TGCGCCAGCAGCCCTGGAAGCAGGGGACAGACCCAGTACTTC	TRBV5-1	TRBJ2-5	-	-
CASSQARGGGSNEQFF	TGCGCCAGCAGCCAAGCAAGAGGGGGGGGCTCCAATGAGCAGTTCTTC	TRBV4-3	TRBJ2-1	-	-
CASRSGVSNEKLFF	TGTGCCAGCAGATCGGGGGTTTCAAATGAAAAACTGTTTTTT	TRBV7-2	TRBJ1-4	-	once
CASSLLASARETQYF	TGCGCCAGCAGCTTGTTGGCTAGCGCAAGGGAGACCCAGTACTTC	TRBV5-1	TRBJ2-5	-	-
CASGFSMNTGELFF	TGTGCTAGTGGTTTCTCTATGAACACCGGGGAGCTGTTTTTT	TRBV12-5	TRBJ2-2	-	-
CASSSQGATNEKLFF	TGTGCCAGCAGCTCTCAAGGGGCAACTAATGAAAAACTGTTTTTT	TRBV7-9	TRBJ1-4	-	-
CASSYQGPSYEQYF	TGTGCCAGCAGTTATCAGGGGCCCTCCTACGAGCAGTACTTC	TRBV6-6	TRBJ2-7	-	-
CASSPGQIKDTQYF	TGCGCCAGCAGCCCAGGGCAGATCAAAGATACGCAGTATTTT	TRBV5-1	TRBJ2-3	-	-
CATSSWAEGNTIYF	TGTGCCACCAGCAGTTGGGCAGAAGGAAACACCATATATTTT	TRBV15	TRBJ1-3	-	-